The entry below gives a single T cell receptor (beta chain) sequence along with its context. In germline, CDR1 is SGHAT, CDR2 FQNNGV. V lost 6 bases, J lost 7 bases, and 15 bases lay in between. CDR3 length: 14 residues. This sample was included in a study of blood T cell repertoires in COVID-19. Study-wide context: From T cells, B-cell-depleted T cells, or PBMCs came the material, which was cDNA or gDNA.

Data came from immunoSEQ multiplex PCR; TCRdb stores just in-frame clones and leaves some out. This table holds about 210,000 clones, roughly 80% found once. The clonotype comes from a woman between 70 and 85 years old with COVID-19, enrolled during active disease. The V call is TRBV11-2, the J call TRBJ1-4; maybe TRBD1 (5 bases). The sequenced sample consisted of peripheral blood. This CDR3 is CASRRLQGVEKLFF. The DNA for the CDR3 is TGTGCCAGCAGACGGCTTCAAGGGGTTGAAAAACTGTTTTTT.